This note documents a single T cell receptor (beta chain) sequence. What it recognizes is unknown. Germline V gives CDR1 SGHRS, CDR2 YFSETQ. The germline V and J ends were trimmed by 2 bases and 6 bases, with 12 bases remaining between them. The CDR3 spans 14 residues. The data were obtained in a study of T-cell memory formation after mild COVID-19. Points from the study as a whole: Certain responding clones were present in pre-infection memory, suggesting participation of cross-reactive memory.

In TCRdb, the 5' RACE reads were re-called with MiXCR into one record per CDR3 protein. In the table there are some 160,000 distinct CDR3 sequences, 10% to 15% of which are singletons. The sample taken for sequencing was PBMCs or a T cell subset sorted from them (not recorded which). This sequence originates from a man aged 18 to 29 who had mild COVID-19 (a few samples of this study predate the infection). Cell type and time point are not known. The rearrangement uses TRBV5-1 and TRBJ2-4; a weak D match, TRBD1 (5 bases). The CDR3 loop reads CASSFIGQTNIQYF. CDR3 sequence (DNA): TGCGCCAGCAGCTTTATAGGACAAACAAACATTCAGTACTTC.